The clone carrying this T cell receptor beta chain has a handful of counts. The sample comes from a study of blood T cell repertoires in COVID-19. Study at large: Samples of COVID-19 (acute and convalescent) were obtained from the United States, Italy and Spain. T cells, B-cell-depleted T cells, or PBMCs provided the cDNA or gDNA that served as material.

V lost 6 bases to trimming and J lost 6 bases; unmatched junction nucleotides: 8. Germline CDR1 reads SQVTM; CDR2 reads ANQGSEA. This CDR3 is built from 13 residues. As processed by the authors: Using reference gene primer amplification, nucleated cell counts were estimated. Assay used: immunoSEQ multiplex PCR; TCRdb lists only in-frame clones, some missing. Clone size and V and J calls were adopted from that table, with D and trimming inferred from the DNA. The sample lists roughly 200,000 clones; roughly 80% were seen once. This chain joins TRBV29-1 and TRBJ2-1, with 7 nucleotides matching TRBD1. Sequenced: peripheral blood. This receptor was taken from a woman of 80 years or more with acute or convalescent COVID-19. CDR3 protein: CSVRTGAGNEQFF. In DNA, the CDR3 is TGCAGCGTCCGCACAGGGGCAGGCAATGAGCAGTTCTTC.